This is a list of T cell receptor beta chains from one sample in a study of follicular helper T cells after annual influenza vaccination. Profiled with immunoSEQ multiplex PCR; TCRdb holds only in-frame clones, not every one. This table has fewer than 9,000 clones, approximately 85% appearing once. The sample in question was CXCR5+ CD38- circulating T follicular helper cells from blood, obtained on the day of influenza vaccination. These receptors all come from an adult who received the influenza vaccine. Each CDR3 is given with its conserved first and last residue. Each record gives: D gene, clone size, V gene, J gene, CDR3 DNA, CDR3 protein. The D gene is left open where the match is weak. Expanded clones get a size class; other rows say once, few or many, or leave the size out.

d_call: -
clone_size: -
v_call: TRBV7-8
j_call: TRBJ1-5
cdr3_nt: TGTGCCAGCAGCTTAGATGAAGGATCGGATCAGCCCCAGCATTTT
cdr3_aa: CASSLDEGSDQPQHF

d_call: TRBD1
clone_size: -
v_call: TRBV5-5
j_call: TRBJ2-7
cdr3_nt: TGTGCCAGCAGCTGGCAGGACAGGGGGTCCTACGAGCAGTACTTC
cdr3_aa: CASSWQDRGSYEQYF

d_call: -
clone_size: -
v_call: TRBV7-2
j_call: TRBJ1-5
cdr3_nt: TGTGCCAGCAGCTTATGGCGAAATCAGCCCCAGCATTTT
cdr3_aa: CASSLWRNQPQHF

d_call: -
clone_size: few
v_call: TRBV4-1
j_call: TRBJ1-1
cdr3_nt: TGCGCCAGCAGCCAAGGAAGTGGGGATACGGGTGACACTGAAGCTTTCTTT
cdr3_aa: CASSQGSGDTGDTEAFF

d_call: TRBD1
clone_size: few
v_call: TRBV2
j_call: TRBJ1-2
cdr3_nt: TGTGCCAATGGGACAGGGGATGGCTACACCTTC
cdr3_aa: CANGTGDGYTF

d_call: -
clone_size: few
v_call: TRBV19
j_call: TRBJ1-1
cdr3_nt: TGTGCCAGTAGTGTTGACAGAACCACTGAAGCTTTCTTT
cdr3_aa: CASSVDRTTEAFF

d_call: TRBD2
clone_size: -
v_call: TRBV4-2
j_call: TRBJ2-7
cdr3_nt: TGTGCCAGCAGCCAAGCGGCGGGGGGAATGTACGAGCAGTACTTC
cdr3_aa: CASSQAAGGMYEQYF

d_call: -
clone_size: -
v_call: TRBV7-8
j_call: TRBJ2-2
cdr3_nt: TGTGCCAGCAGCTCTCTGGGGGTAGGGAACACCGGGGAGCTGTTTTTT
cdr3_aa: CASSSLGVGNTGELFF

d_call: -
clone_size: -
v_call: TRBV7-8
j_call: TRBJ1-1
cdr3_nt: TGTGCCAGCAGCTTAGCGATGGGGTCGAACACTGAAGCTTTCTTT
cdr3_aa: CASSLAMGSNTEAFF

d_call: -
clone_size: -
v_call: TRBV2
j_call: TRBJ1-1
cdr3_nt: TGTGCCAGCAGTTCTCCGATCACTGAAGCTTTCTTT
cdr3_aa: CASSSPITEAFF

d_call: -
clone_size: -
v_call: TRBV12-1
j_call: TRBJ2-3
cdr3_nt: -
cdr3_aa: CASSFAGGAEDTQYF

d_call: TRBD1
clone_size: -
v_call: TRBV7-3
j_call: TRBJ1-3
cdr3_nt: TGTGCCAGCAGCTTATGGGACAGGGGGCTAGGCTCTGGAAACACCATATATTTT
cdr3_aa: CASSLWDRGLGSGNTIYF

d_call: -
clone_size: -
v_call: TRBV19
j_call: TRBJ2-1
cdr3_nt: TGTGCCAGTAGTTTTAATCGAGGTGGCGAGCAGTTCTTC
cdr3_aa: CASSFNRGGEQFF

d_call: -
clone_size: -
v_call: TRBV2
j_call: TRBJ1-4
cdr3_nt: TGTGCCAGCAGGGATGCCGTTGGGGTTGGTAATGAAAAACTGTTTTTT
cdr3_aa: CASRDAVGVGNEKLFF

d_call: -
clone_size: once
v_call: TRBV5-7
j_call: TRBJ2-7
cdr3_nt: TGTGCCAGCAGCTTCGGCTCCTACGAGCAGTACTTC
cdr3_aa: CASSFGSYEQYF

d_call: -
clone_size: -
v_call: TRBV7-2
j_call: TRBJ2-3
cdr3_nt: TGTGCCAGCGCGCGGGGCGGGGTCACAGATACGCAGTATTTT
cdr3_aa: CASARGGVTDTQYF

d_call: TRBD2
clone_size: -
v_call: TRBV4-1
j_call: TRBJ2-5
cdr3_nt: TGCGCCAGCAGCCAAGGGACTAGCGGGGGGGAAGAGACCCAGTACTTC
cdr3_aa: CASSQGTSGGEETQYF

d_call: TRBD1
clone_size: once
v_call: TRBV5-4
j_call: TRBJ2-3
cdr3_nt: TGTGCCAGCAGCTTGAGGGGGCCCGGCACAGATACGCAGTATTTT
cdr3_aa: CASSLRGPGTDTQYF

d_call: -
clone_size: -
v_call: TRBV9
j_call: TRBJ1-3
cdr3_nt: TGTGCCAGCAGCGTAGATCATAGCTCTGGAAACACCATATATTTT
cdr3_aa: CASSVDHSSGNTIYF

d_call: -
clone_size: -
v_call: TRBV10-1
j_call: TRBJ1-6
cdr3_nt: TGCGCCCGGGAGGCTTTGAGGAATTCACCCCTCCACTTT
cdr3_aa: CAREALRNSPLHF

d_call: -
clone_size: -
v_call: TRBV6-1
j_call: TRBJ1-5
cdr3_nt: TGTGCCAGCAGTGAGGCGAAATATCAGCCCCAGCATTTT
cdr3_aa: CASSEAKYQPQHF

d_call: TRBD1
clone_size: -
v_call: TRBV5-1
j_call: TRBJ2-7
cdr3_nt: TGCGCCAGCAGCCCGGGGACAGGGTCGACCTACGAGCAGTACTTC
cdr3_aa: CASSPGTGSTYEQYF

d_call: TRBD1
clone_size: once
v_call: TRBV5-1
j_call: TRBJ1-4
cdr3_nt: TGCGCCAGCAGCTTCGGGACAGGGGTTGAAAAACTGTTTTTT
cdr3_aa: CASSFGTGVEKLFF

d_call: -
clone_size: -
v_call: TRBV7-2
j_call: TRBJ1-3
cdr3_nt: TGTGCCAGCAGCTCCGGACAGATCTCTGGAAACACCATATATTTT
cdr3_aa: CASSSGQISGNTIYF

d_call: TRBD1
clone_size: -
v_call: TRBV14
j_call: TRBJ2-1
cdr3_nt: TGTGCCAGCAGCCAACCCGGAGGACAGGTTAGGGTCAATGAGCAGTTCTTC
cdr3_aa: CASSQPGGQVRVNEQFF

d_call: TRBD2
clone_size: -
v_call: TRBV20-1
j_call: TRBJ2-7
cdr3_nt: TGCAGGGCGGGGGACGGGGACGAGCAGTACTTC
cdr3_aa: CRAGDGDEQYF